This TCR beta chain was observed in a study of control samples from healthy donors and cancer patients. TCRdb's copy holds only in-frame clones and misses some; the assay was immunoSEQ multiplex PCR. The table records approximately 30,000 clones, 87% of them present only once. The CDR3 loop spans 14 amino acids. The germline V gene encodes CDR1 MNHNS and CDR2 SASEGT. V was trimmed by 3 bases and J by 8 bases, leaving 14 bases between them. The chain carries TRBV6-1 and TRBJ1-5, with D perhaps TRBD1 (6 bases). Sequencing was performed on PBMCs. The TCR was taken from a woman aged 40 to 50 with lung cancer. The CDR3 bases are TGTGCCAGCAGTGAGTACAGGGTGGGTGAGCCCCAGCATTTT. It translates to CASSEYRVGEPQHF.